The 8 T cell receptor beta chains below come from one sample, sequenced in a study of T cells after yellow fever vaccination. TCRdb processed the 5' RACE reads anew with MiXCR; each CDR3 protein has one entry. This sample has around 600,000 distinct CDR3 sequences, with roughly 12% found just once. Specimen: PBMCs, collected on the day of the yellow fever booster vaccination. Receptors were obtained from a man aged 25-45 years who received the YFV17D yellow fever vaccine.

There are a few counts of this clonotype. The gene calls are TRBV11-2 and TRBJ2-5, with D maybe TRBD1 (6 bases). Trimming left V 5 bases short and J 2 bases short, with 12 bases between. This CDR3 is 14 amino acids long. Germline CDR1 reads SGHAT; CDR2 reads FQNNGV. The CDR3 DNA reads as TGTGCCAGCAGCCCCACAACAGGGCAAGAGACCCAGTACTTC. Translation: CASSPTTGQETQYF.

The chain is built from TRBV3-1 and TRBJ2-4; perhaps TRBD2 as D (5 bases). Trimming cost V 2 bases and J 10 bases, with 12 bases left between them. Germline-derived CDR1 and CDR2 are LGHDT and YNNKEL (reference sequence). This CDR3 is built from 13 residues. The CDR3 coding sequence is TGTGCCAGCAGCCAAACGACTACGCCAATTCAGTACTTC. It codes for CASSQTTTPIQYF.

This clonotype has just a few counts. The CDR3 sequence is CSARDLRGGEQFF. Written as DNA, the CDR3 is TGCAGTGCTAGAGATCTGCGCGGCGGGGAGCAGTTCTTC. The chain employs TRBV20-1 and TRBJ2-1; D might be TRBD2 (5 bases). The CDR3 sequence is 13 residues long. Germline CDR1 DFQATT, CDR2 SNEGSKA (reference sequence). V lost 0 bases, J lost 10 bases, and 13 bases lay in between.

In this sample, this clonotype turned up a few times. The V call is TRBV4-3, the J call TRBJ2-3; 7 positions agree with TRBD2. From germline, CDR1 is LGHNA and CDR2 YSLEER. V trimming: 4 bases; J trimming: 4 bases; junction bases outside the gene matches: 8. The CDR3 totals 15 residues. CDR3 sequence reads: CASSPGGRGADTQYF. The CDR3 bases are TGCGCCAGCAGCCCAGGAGGGAGGGGCGCAGATACGCAGTATTTT.

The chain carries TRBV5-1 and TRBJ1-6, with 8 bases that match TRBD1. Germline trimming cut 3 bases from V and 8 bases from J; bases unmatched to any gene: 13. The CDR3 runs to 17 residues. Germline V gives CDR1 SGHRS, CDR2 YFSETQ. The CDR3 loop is CASSSTITTGADSPLHF. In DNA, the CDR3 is TGCGCCAGCAGCTCCACTATTACGACAGGGGCGGATTCACCCCTCCACTTT. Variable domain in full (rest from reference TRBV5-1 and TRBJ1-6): KAGVTQTPRYLIKTRGQQVTLSCSPISGHRSVSWYQQTPGQGLQFLFEYFSETQRNKGNFPGRFSGRQFSNSRSEMNVSTLELGDSALYLCASSSTITTGADSPLHFGNGTRLTVT.

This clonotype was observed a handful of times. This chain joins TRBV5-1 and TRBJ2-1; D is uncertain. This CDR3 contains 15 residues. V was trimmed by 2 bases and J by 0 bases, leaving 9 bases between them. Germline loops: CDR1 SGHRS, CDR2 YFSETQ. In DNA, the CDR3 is TGCGCCAGCAGCTTTGACGGCGGCTCCTACAATGAGCAGTTCTTC. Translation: CASSFDGGSYNEQFF.

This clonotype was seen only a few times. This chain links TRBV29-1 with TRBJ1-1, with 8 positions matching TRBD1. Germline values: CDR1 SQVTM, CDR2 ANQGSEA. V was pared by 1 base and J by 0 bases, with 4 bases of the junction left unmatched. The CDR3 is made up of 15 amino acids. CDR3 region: CSVEVQGVMNTEAFF. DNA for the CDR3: TGCAGCGTTGAAGTACAGGGGGTAATGAACACTGAAGCTTTCTTT.

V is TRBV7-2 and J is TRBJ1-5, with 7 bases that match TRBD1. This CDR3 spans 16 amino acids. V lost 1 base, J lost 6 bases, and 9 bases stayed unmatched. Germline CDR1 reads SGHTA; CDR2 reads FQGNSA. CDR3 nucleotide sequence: TGTGCCAGCAGCTTAGATGGTAACAGGGGCGGTCAGCCCCAGCATTTT. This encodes CASSLDGNRGGQPQHF.